This is a list of T cell receptor beta chains from one sample in a study of T-cell reconstitution after alpha-beta-depleted transplantation in children. Via MiXCR, TCRdb re-called the PCR reads, giving one row per CDR3 protein. Of more than 90,000 distinct CDR3 sequences listed, 8% to 9% are singletons. Here the sequenced sample was PBMCs from the stem cell graft donor, taken from the stem cell graft. These TCRs come from a human donor who donated a stem cell graft to a child with congenital amegakaryocytic thrombocytopenia. Both conserved end residues are part of each CDR3. The D gene is left open where the match is weak. Some rows have no size entry. The others give once, few or many, or a class for an expanded clone.

size	V	J	length	D	DNA	CDR3
many	TRBV12-3/TRBV12-4	TRBJ1-1	19	-	TGTGCCAGCAGTTTAGGAAGCCGGTACGGAAACACCATGAACACTGAAGCTTTCTTT	CASSLGSRYGNTMNTEAFF
-	TRBV28	TRBJ2-7	16	-	TGTGCCAGCAGACCTGTTTCTGGGGGACTCGGTCAAGCGCAGTACTTC	CASRPVSGGLGQAQYF
many	TRBV5-1	TRBJ2-5	13	-	TGCGCCAGCAGCTTGAGAAGGGGAGAGACCCAGTACTTC	CASSLRRGETQYF
-	TRBV5-1	TRBJ2-3	18	TRBD2	TGCGCCAGCAGCTTGGATCGATACGTGCGCGGGGGGGATGATACGCAGTATTTT	CASSLDRYVRGGDDTQYF
many	TRBV6-1	TRBJ1-6	13	-	TGTGCCAGCAGTCCAGTAACCAATTCACCCCTCCACTTT	CASSPVTNSPLHF
many	TRBV20-1	TRBJ2-7	15	-	TGCAGTGCTAGAGATGGTACTTCCAGCTCCTACGAGCAGTACTTC	CSARDGTSSSYEQYF
many	TRBV25-1	TRBJ1-6	13	-	TGTGCCAGCAACCCCAGGGAGGGTTCACCCCTCCACTTT	CASNPREGSPLHF
few	TRBV7-3	TRBJ2-2	13	-	TGTGCCAGCAGCCCCCAAGGCGCGGGGGAGCTGTTTTTT	CASSPQGAGELFF
many	TRBV12-3/TRBV12-4	TRBJ2-7	14	TRBD2	TGTGCCAGCAGTTGGGCTAGCGGGGGGCGGGAGCAGTACTTC	CASSWASGGREQYF
many	TRBV6-5	TRBJ2-2	14	-	TGTGCCAGCACCGGCCTTGAACACACCGGGGAGCTGTTTTTT	CASTGLEHTGELFF
many	TRBV5-1	TRBJ1-2	14	-	TGCGCCAGCAGCTTGGCCGTCGGGGGGGATGGCTACACCTTC	CASSLAVGGDGYTF
many	TRBV20-1	TRBJ1-2	15	TRBD1	TGCAGTGCTAGAGGGGGACAGGGATTCTTGGGTGGCTACACCTTC	CSARGGQGFLGGYTF
many	TRBV27	TRBJ2-1	15	TRBD2	TGTGCCAGCAGTTTATTACTAGCGGGGGGTTATGAGCAGTTCTTC	CASSLLLAGGYEQFF
many	TRBV4-2	TRBJ2-7	15	-	TGTGCCAGCAGCCAAGATCTTGGCTCCTTTTACGAGCAGTACTTC	CASSQDLGSFYEQYF
many	TRBV20-1	TRBJ2-3	15	-	TGCAGTGCTAGAGATAACCTAGCACCCACAGATACGCAGTATTTT	CSARDNLAPTDTQYF
few	TRBV12-1	TRBJ2-1	19	-	TGTGCCAGCAGCTTTAGAAGGACTAGCGGGGGGGGGAATGAGAGAGCGCAGTTCTTC	CASSFRRTSGGGNERAQFF
many	TRBV12-3/TRBV12-4	TRBJ1-2	12	-	TGTGCCAGCAGTTTACGAGGGTATGGCTACACCTTC	CASSLRGYGYTF
many	TRBV10-3	TRBJ2-3	17	-	TGTGCCATCAGAGGCTCCGGACAAAGAGCCTCCACAGATACGCAGTATTTT	CAIRGSGQRASTDTQYF
many	TRBV14	TRBJ2-3	13	-	TGTGCCAGCAGCCCTCGGTTGGGAGATACGCAGTATTTT	CASSPRLGDTQYF